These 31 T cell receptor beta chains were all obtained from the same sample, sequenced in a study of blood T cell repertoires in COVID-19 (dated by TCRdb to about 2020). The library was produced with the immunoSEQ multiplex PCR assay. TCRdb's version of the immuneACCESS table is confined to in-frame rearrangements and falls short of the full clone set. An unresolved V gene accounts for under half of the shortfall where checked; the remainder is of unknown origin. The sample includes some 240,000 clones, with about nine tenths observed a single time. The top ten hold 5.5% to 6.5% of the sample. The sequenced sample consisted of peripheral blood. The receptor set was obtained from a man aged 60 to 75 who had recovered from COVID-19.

The CDR3 DNA sequence: TGTGCCAGCAGCCTCCGGGACAGTGCAACTAATGAAAAACTGTTTTTT. It yields the protein CASSLRDSATNEKLFF. The V gene is TRBV6-2 or TRBV6-3, the J gene TRBJ1-4; 7 bases line up with TRBD1. This CDR3 contains 16 residues. Germline CDR1 is MNHEY and CDR2 is SVGEGT. V lost 6 bases and J lost 0; bases outside the gene matches: 7.

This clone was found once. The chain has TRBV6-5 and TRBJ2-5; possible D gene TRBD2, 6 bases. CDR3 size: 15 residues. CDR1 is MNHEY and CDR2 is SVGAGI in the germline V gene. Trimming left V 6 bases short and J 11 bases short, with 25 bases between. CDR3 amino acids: CASRPPGLRVGWQYF. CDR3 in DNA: TGTGCCAGCAGACCTCCGGGACTTAGGGTGGGGTGGCAGTACTTC.

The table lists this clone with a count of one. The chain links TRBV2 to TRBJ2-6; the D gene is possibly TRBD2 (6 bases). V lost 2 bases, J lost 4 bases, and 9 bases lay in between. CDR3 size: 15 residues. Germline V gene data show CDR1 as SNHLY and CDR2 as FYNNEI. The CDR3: CASSELAQGANVLTF. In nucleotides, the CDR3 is TGTGCCAGCAGTGAACTAGCGCAAGGGGCCAACGTCCTGACTTTC.

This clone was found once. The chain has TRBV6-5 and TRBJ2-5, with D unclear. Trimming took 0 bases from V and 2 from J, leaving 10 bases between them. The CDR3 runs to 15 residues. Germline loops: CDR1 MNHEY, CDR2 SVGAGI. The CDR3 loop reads CASSYSIGRQETQYF. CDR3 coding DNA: TGTGCCAGCAGTTACTCGATTGGGCGACAAGAGACCCAGTACTTC.

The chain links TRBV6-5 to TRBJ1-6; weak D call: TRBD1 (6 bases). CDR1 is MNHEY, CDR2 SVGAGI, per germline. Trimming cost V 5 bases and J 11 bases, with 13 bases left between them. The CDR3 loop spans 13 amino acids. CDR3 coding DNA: TGTGCCAGCAGTAACAGGGCTCAGGCACCCCTCCACTTT. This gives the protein CASSNRAQAPLHF.

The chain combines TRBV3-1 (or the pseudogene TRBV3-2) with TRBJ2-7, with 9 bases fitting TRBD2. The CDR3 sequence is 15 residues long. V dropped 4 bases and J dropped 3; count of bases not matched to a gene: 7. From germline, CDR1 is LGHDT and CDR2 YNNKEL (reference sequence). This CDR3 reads CASSPVAGVVYEQYF. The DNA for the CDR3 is TGTGCCAGCAGCCCTGTAGCGGGAGTCGTCTACGAGCAGTACTTC.

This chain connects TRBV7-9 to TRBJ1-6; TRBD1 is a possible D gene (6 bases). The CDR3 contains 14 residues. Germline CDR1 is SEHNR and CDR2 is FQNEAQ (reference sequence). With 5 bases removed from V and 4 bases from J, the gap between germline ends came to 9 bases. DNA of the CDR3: TGTGCCAGCAGCATAGGACAGTATAATTCACCCCTCCACTTT. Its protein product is CASSIGQYNSPLHF.

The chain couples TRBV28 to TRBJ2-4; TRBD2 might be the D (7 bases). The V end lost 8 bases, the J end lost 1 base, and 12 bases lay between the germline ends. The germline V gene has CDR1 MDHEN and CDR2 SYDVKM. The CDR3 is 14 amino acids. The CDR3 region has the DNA TGTGCCAGCGTGGGAGGGGGTGCCAAAAACATTCAGTACTTC. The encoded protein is CASVGGGAKNIQYF.

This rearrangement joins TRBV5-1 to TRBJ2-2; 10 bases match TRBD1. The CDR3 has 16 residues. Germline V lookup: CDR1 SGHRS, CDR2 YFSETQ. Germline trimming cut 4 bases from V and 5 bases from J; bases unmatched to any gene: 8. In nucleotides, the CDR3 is TGCGCCAGCAGCCAGAGGCAGGGACAGGGGACCGGGGAGCTGTTTTTT. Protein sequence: CASSQRQGQGTGELFF.

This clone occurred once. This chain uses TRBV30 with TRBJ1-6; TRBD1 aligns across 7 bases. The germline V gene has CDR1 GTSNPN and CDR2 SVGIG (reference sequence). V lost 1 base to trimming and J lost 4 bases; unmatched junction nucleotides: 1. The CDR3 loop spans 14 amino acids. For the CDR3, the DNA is TGTGCCTGGAGTGAGACAGGGTATAATTCACCCCTCCACTTT. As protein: CAWSETGYNSPLHF.

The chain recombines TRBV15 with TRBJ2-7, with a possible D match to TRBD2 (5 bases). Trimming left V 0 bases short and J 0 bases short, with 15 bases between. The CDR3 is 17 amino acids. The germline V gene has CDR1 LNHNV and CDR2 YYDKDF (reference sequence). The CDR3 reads CATSRDPAAADSYEQYF. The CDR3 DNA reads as TGTGCCACCAGCAGAGATCCCGCAGCAGCGGACTCCTACGAGCAGTACTTC.

In DNA, the CDR3 is TGTGCCAGCAGCTTGGCCCAGCGGCAAGAGACCCAGTACTTC. Amino acids: CASSLAQRQETQYF. The V and J genes are TRBV5-6 and TRBJ2-5, with a possible D match to TRBD2 (5 bases). The CDR3 has 14 residues. Trimming took 0 bases from V and 2 from J, leaving 8 bases between them. Germline values: CDR1 SGHDT, CDR2 YYEEEE. The variable domain in full, with the rest retrieved from reference TRBV5-6 and TRBJ2-5, is DAGVTQSPTHLIKTRGQQVTLRCSPKSGHDTVSWYQQALGQGPQFIFQYYEEEERQRGNFPDRFSGHQFPNYSSELNVNALLLGDSALYLCASSLAQRQETQYFGPGTRLLVL.

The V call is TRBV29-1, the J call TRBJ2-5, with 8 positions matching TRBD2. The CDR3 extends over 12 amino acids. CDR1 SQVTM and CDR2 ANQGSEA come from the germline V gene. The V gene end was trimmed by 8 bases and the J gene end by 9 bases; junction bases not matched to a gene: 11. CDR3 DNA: TGCAGCACGGGGACGGCCGGGGGGGCCCAGTACTTC. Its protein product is CSTGTAGGAQYF.

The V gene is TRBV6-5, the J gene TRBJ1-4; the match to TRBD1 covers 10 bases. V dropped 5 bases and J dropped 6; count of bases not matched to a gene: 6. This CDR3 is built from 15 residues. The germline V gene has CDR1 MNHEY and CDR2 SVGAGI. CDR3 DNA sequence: TGTGCCAGCAGTCCCCGGACAGGGGGGGATGAAAAACTGTTTTTT. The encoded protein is CASSPRTGGDEKLFF.

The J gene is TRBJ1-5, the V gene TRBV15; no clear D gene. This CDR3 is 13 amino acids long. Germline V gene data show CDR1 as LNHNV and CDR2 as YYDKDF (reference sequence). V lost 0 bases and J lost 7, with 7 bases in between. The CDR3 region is CATSRDVAQPQHF. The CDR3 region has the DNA TGTGCCACCAGCAGAGACGTAGCACAGCCCCAGCATTTT.

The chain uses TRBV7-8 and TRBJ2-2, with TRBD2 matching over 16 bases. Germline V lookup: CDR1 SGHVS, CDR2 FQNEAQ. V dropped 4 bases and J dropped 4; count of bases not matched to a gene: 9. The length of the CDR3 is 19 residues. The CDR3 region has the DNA TGTGCCAGCAGCTCCAAGGGACTAGCGGGGGGGCCTCGCACCGGGGAGCTGTTTTTT. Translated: CASSSKGLAGGPRTGELFF.

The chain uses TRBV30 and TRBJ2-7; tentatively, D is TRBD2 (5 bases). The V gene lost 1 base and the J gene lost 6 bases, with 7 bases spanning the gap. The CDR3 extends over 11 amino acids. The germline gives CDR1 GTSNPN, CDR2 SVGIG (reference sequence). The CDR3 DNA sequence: TGTGCCTGGAGTGAAGGAGGCGAGCAGTACTTC. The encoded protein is CAWSEGGEQYF.

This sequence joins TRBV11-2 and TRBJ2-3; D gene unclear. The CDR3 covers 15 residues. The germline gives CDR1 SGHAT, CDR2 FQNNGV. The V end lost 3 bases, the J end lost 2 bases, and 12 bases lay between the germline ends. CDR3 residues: CASSFRSTPTDTQYF. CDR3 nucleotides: TGTGCCAGCAGCTTCCGGTCCACCCCCACAGATACGCAGTATTTT. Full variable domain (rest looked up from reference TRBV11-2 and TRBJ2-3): EAGVAQSPRYKIIEKRQSVAFWCNPISGHATLYWYQQILGQGPKLLIQFQNNGVVDDSQLPKDRFSAERLKGVDSTLKIQPAKLEDSAVYLCASSFRSTPTDTQYFGPGTRLTVL.

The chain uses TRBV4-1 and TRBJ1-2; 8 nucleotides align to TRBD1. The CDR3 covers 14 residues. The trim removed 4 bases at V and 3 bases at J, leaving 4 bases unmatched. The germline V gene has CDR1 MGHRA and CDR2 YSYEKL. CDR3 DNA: TGCGCCAGCAGCCTCGGACAGGGAGACTATGGCTACACCTTC. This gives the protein CASSLGQGDYGYTF.

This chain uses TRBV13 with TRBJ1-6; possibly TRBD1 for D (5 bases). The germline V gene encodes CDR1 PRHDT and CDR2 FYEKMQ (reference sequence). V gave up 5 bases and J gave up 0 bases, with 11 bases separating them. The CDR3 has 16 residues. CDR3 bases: TGTGCCAGCAGCCCAGGACACCACTCCTATAATTCACCCCTCCACTTT. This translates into CASSPGHHSYNSPLHF.

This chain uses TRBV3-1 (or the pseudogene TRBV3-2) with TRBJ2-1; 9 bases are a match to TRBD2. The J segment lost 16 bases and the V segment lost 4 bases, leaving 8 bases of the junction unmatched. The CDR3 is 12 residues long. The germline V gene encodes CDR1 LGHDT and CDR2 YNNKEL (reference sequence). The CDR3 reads CASSPGLAPYFF. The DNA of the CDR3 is TGTGCCAGCAGCCCTGGACTAGCGCCATACTTCTTC.

This chain's CDR3 is CASSSPDRQWNTEAFF. The CDR3 nucleotides are TGTGCCAGCAGCTCGCCGGACAGGCAGTGGAACACTGAAGCTTTCTTT. The chain joins TRBV5-5 to TRBJ1-1; TRBD1 agrees at 7 bases. With V trimmed by 3 bases and J by 1 base, 9 bases remained unmatched. The CDR3 has 16 amino acids. Germline V gene lookup returns CDR1 SGHKS and CDR2 YYEKEE (reference sequence).

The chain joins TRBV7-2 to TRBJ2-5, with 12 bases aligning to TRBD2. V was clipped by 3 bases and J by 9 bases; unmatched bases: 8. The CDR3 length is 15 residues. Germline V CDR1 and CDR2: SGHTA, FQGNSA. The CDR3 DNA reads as TGTGCCAGCAGCTTTTGGACTAGCGGGACTGGGGCCCAGTACTTC. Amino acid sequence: CASSFWTSGTGAQYF. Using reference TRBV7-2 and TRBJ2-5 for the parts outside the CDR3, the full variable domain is GAGVSQSPSNKVTEKGKDVELRCDPISGHTALYWYRQSLGQGLEFLIYFQGNSAPDKSGLPSDRFSAERTGGSVSTLTIQRTQQEDSAVYLCASSFWTSGTGAQYFGPGTRLLVL.

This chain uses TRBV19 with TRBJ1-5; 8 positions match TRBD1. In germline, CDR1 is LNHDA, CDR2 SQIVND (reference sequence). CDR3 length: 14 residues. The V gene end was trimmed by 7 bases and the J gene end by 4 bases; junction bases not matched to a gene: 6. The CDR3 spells CASKPDRANQPQHF. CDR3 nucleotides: TGTGCCAGTAAACCGGACAGGGCTAATCAGCCCCAGCATTTT.

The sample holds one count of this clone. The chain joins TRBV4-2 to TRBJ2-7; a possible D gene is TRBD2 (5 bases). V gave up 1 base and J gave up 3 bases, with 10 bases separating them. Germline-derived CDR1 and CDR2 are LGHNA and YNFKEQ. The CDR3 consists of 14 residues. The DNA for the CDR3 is TGTGCCAGCAGCCAAGGGACCCGGGACTACGAGCAGTACTTC. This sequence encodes CASSQGTRDYEQYF.

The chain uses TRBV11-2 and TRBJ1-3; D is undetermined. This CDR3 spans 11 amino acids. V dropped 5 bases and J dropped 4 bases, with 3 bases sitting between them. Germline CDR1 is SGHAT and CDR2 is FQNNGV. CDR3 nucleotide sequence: TGTGCCAGCAGCCCAGGAAACACCATATATTTT. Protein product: CASSPGNTIYF.

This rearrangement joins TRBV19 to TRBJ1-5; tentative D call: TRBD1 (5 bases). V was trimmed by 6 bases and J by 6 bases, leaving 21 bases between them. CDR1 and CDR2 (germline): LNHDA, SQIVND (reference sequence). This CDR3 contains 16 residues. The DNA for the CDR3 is TGTGCCAGTAGCCTCCAAGCGGGGCAGTCTGGTCAGCCCCAGCATTTT. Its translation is CASSLQAGQSGQPQHF.

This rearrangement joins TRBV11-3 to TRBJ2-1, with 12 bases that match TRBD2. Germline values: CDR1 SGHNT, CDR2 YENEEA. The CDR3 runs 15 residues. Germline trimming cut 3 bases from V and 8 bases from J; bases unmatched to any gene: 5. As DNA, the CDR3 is TGTGCCAGCAGCTTCCTAGCGGGAGGGGGGGATGAGCAGTTCTTC. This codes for CASSFLAGGGDEQFF.

CDR3: CASRRASGGKYEQYF. CDR3 in DNA: TGTGCCAGTCGCCGGGCGTCAGGGGGCAAGTACGAGCAGTACTTC. The chain links TRBV19 to TRBJ2-7; 8 bases are shared with TRBD1. This CDR3 contains 15 residues. Trimming took 8 bases from V and 4 from J; bases not matched to a gene: 13. Per the germline V gene, CDR1 is LNHDA and CDR2 is SQIVND (reference sequence).

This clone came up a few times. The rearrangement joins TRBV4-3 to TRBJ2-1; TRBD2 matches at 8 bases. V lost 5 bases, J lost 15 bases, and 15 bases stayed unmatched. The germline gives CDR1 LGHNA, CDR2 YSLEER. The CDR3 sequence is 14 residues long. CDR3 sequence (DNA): TGCGCCAGCAGCAATACGGACCCCGGGACTAGGTTGTTCTTC. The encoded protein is CASSNTDPGTRLFF.

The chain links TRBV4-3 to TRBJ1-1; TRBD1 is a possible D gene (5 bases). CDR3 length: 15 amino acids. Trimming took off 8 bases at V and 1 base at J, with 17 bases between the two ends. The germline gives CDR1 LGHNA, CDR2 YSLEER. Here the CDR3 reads CASSLADNRNTEAFF. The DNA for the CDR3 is TGCGCCAGCTCACTGGCGGACAACCGGAACACTGAAGCTTTCTTT.